These 3 T cell receptor beta chains originate from one sample sequenced in a study of blood T cell repertoires in COVID-19. Data came from immunoSEQ multiplex PCR; TCRdb stores just in-frame clones and leaves some out. The table shows more than 200,000 clones, with roughly 82% occurring only once. The sample taken for sequencing was peripheral blood. The origin of the receptors is a woman of 80 years or more with active or convalescent COVID-19.

The J gene is TRBJ2-3, the V gene TRBV18; perhaps TRBD1 as D (6 bases). The CDR3 spans 16 residues. Between the trimmed V and J ends, which lost 6 bases and 1 base, there was a span of 17 bases. The germline gives CDR1 KGHSH, CDR2 LQKENI. CDR3 bases: TGTGCCAGCTCCTCACAGGGTGGATCGGGCACAGATACGCAGTATTTT. It specifies CASSSQGGSGTDTQYF.

The chain employs TRBV5-1 and TRBJ1-3; 7 positions agree with TRBD1. This CDR3 is built from 17 residues. The germline V gene encodes CDR1 SGHRS and CDR2 YFSETQ. J was trimmed by 4 bases and V by 4 bases; bases with no gene match: 14. The CDR3 sequence is CASSTLGPGQKGNTIYF. CDR3 coding DNA: TGCGCCAGCAGCACCTTGGGACCGGGACAGAAGGGAAACACCATATATTTT. Using reference TRBV5-1 and TRBJ1-3 for the parts outside the CDR3, the full variable domain is KAGVTQTPRYLIKTRGQQVTLSCSPISGHRSVSWYQQTPGQGLQFLFEYFSETQRNKGNFPGRFSGRQFSNSRSEMNVSTLELGDSALYLCASSTLGPGQKGNTIYFGEGSWLTVV.

The rearrangement joins TRBV4-2 to TRBJ1-1; no clear D gene. Trimming removed 1 base from V and 2 bases from J, with 8 bases in between. The CDR3 runs 14 residues. Germline CDR1 and CDR2: LGHNA and YNFKEQ. The chain's CDR3 is CASSQVGGNTEAFF. CDR3 DNA: TGTGCCAGCAGCCAAGTCGGAGGTAACACTGAAGCTTTCTTT.